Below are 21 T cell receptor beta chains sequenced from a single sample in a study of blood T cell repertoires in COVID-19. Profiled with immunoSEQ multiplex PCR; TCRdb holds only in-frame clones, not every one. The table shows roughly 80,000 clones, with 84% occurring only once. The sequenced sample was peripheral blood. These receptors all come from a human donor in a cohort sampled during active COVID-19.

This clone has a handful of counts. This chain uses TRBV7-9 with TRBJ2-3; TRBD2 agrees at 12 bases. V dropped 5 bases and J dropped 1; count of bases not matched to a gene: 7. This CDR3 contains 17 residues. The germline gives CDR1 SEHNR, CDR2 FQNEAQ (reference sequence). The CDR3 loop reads CASSRRWTSGGTDTQYF. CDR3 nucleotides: TGTGCCAGCAGCCGAAGATGGACTAGCGGGGGCACAGATACGCAGTATTTT. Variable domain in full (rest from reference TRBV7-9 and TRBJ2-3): DTGVSQNPRHKITKRGQNVTFRCDPISEHNRLYWYRQTLGQGPEFLTYFQNEAQLEKSRLLSDRFSAERPKGSFSTLEIQRTEQGDSAMYLCASSRRWTSGGTDTQYFGPGTRLTVL.

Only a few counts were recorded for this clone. DNA for the CDR3: TGTGCCAGCAGTATAACAGGGAGAGATGAAAAACTGTTTTTT. This translates into CASSITGRDEKLFF. The chain combines TRBV6-5 with TRBJ1-4, with D perhaps matching TRBD1 (6 bases). Germline V gives CDR1 MNHEY, CDR2 SVGAGI. The CDR3 spans 14 residues. V lost 5 bases, J lost 6 bases, and 13 bases lay in between.

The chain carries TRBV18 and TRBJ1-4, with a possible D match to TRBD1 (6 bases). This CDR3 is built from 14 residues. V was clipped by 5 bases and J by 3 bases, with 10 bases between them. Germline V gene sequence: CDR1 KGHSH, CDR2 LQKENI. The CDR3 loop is CASSRGQSNEKLFF. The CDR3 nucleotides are TGTGCCAGCTCAAGAGGACAGTCTAATGAAAAACTGTTTTTT.

This CDR3 is CASSEQGEAAGYTF. The CDR3 nucleotides read TGTGCCAGCAGTGAACAGGGGGAAGCGGCTGGCTACACCTTC. The V call is TRBV2, the J call TRBJ1-2, with 7 bases fitting TRBD1. V lost 2 bases, J lost 7 bases, and 7 bases stayed unmatched. This CDR3 comprises 14 residues. Germline CDR1 SNHLY, CDR2 FYNNEI.

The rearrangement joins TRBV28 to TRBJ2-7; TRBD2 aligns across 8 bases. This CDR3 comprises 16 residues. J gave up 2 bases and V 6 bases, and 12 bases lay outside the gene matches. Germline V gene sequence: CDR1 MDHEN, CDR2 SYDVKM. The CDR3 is CASSRPSREGAYEQYF. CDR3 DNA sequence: TGTGCCAGCAGCCGCCCCAGTCGGGAGGGCGCCTACGAGCAGTACTTC. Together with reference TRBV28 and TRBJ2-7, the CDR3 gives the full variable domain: DVKVTQSSRYLVKRTGEKVFLECVQDMDHENMFWYRQDPGLGLRLIYFSYDVKMKEKGDIPEGYSVSREKKERFSLILESASTNQTSMYLCASSRPSREGAYEQYFGPGTRLTVT.

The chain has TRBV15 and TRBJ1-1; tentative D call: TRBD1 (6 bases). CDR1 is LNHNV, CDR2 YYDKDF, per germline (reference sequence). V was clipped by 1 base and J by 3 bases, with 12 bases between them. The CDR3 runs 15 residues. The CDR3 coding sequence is TGTGCCACCAGCAGAGTGGAGGGGGGGGACACTGAAGCTTTCTTT. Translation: CATSRVEGGDTEAFF.

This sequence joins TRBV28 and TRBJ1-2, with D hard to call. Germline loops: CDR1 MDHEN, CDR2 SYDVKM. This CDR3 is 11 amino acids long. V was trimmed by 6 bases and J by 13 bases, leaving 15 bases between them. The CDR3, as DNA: TGTGCCAGCAGACAGACGGTGGCTCTCACCTTC. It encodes CASRQTVALTF.

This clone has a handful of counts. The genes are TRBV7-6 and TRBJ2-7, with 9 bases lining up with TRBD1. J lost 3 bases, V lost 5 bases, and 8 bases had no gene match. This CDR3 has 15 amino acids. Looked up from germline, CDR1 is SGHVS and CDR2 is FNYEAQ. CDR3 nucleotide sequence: TGTGCCAGCAGCCCACGCCCGGACAGGGGCTACGAGCAGTACTTC. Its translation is CASSPRPDRGYEQYF.

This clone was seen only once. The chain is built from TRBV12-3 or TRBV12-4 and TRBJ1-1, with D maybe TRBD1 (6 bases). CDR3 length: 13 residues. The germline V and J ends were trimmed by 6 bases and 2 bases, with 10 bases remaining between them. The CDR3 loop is CASRDSFNTEAFF. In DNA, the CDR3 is TGTGCCAGCAGGGACAGCTTTAACACTGAAGCTTTCTTT.

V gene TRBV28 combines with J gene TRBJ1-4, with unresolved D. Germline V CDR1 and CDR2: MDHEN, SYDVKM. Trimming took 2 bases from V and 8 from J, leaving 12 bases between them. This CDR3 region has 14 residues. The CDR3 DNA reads TGTGCCAGCAGTTTACCCCACCCGGGAGAAAAACTGTTTTTT. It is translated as CASSLPHPGEKLFF.

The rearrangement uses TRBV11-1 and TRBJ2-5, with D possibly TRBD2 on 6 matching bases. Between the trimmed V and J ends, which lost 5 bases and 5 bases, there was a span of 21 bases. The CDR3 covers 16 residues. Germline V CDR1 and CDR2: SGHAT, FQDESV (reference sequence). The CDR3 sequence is CASSQSGSILWETQYF. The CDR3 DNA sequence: TGTGCCAGCAGCCAAAGCGGGTCTATACTCTGGGAGACCCAGTACTTC. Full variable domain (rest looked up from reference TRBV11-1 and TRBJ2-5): EAEVAQSPRYKITEKSQAVAFWCDPISGHATLYWYRQILGQGPELLVQFQDESVVDDSQLPKDRFSAERLKGVDSTLKIQPAELGDSAMYLCASSQSGSILWETQYFGPGTRLLVL.

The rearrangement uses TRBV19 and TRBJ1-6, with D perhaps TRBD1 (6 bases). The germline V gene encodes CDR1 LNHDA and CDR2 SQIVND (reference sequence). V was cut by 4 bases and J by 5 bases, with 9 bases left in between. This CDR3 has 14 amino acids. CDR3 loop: CASSSGQNNSPLHF. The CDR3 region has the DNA TGTGCCAGTAGTAGTGGACAGAATAATTCACCCCTCCACTTT. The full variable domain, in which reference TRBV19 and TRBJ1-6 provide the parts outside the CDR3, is DGGITQSPKYLFRKEGQNVTLSCEQNLNHDAMYWYRQDPGQGLRLIYYSQIVNDFQKGDIAEGYSVSREKKESFPLTVTSAQKNPTAFYLCASSSGQNNSPLHFGNGTRLTVT.

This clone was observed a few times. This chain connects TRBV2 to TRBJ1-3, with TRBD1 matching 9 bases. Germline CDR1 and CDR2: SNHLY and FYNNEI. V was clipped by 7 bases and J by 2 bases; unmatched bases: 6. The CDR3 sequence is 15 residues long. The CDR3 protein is CASTGQGRTGNTIYF. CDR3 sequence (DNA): TGTGCCAGCACGGGACAGGGTAGAACTGGAAACACCATATATTTT.

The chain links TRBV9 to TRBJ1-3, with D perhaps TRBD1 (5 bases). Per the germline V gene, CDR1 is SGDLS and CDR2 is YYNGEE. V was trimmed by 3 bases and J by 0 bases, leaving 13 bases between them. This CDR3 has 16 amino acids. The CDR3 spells CASSEARGYSGNTIYF. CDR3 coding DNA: TGTGCCAGCAGCGAGGCCCGGGGGTACTCTGGAAACACCATATATTTT.

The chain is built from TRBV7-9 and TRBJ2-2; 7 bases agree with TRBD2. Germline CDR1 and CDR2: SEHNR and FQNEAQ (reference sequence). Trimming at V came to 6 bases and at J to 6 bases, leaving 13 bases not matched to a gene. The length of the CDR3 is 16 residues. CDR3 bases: TGTGCCAGCAGGTCTAGCGGCCCTGGAGCGGCCGGGGAGCTGTTTTTT. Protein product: CASRSSGPGAAGELFF.

The CDR3 region is CASSLGRTGGSSYNSPLHF. CDR3 coding DNA: TGTGCCAGCAGCTTAGGAAGGACAGGGGGAAGCTCCTATAATTCACCCCTCCACTTT. The J gene is TRBJ1-6, the V gene TRBV7-8; 10 nucleotides line up with TRBD1. Germline CDR1 SGHVS, CDR2 FQNEAQ. V gave up 1 base and J gave up 0 bases; unmatched junction bases: 6. The CDR3 runs 19 residues.

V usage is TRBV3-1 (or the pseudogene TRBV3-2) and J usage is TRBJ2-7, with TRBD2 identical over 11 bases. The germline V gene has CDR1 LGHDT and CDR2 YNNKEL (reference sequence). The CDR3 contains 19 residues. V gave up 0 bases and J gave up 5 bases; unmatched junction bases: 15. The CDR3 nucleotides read TGTGCCAGCAGCCAAGAACGAGTCGGCCTAGCGGGGGGACGTGACGAGCAGTACTTC. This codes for CASSQERVGLAGGRDEQYF.

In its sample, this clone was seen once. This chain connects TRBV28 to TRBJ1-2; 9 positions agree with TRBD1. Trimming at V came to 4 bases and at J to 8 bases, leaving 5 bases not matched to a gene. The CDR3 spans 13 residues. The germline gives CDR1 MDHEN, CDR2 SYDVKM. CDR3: CASSSGQGRGYTF. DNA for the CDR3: TGTGCCAGCAGTTCGGGACAGGGTCGGGGCTACACCTTC.

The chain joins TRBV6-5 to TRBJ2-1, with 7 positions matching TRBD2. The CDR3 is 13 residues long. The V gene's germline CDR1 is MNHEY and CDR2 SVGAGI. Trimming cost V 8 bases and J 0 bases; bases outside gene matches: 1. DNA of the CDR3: TGTGCCAGCCAGCGGGACTCCTACAATGAGCAGTTCTTC. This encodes CASQRDSYNEQFF.

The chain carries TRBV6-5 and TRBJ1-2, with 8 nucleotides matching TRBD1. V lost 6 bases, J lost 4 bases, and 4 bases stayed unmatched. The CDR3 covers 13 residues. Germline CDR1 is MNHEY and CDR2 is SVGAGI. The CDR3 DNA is TGTGCCAGCAGACCCACAGGGGGCTATGGCTACACCTTC. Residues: CASRPTGGYGYTF.

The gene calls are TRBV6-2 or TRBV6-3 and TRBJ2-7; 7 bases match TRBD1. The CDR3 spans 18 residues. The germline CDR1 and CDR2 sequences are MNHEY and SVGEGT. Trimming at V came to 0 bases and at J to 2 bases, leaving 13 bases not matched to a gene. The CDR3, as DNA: TGTGCCAGCAGTTACTCGATTTTGACGGGACAGAAGGCCTACGAGCAGTACTTC. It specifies CASSYSILTGQKAYEQYF.